Here is one T cell receptor beta chain with its context. The antigen is unknown. Sequenced by immunoSEQ multiplex PCR; TCRdb stores in-frame clones only, minus some. This sample has 110,000 to 150,000 clones; less than 95% occur once, and the top ten carry 1.5% to 2%. The sample belongs to a study of cytomegalovirus exposure and HLA in healthy donors. Study as a whole: The roughly 110 validation repertoires were reported in a later analysis to have been generated on the same platform as the roughly 670 first-cohort repertoires.

In germline, CDR1 is MNHNS, CDR2 SASEGT. Trimming took 1 base from V and 0 from J, leaving 10 bases between them. The CDR3 is 16 amino acids. General study findings and limits: Cytomegalovirus-associated status was assigned to about 150 TCR beta chains. Rare sequences made up most TCRs, while some public TCRs were found in many donors. First-cohort TCR clusters were later found to tend to co-occur in the approximately 120 validation repertoires.

Sequenced: PBMCs. The J gene is TRBJ1-3, the V gene TRBV6-1, with D unclear. The TCR was taken from a man between 18 and 29 years old in good health and CMV-seropositive. CDR3 DNA sequence: TGTGCCAGCAGTGAAGGAGGGCCCGCCTCTGGAAACACCATATATTTT. This translates into CASSEGGPASGNTIYF.